These 13 T cell receptor beta chains came from one sample sequenced in a study of Graves' ophthalmopathy and Graves' hyperthyroidism. Amplification of TCR beta CDR3 regions used RNA transcripts. In the first round, RT-PCR was carried out with HTBI primers, and a multiplex PCR formed the second round. TCRdb used MiXCR to reprocess the multiplex PCR reads, holding one entry per CDR3 protein. Of 900,000 to 1,200,000 distinct CDR3 sequences in the sample, about 40% were seen once. Specimen: peripheral blood or thyroid tissue (not recorded which). The receptors were sampled from an adult man with Graves' hyperthyroidism.

As for this clonotype: Being one base from a much bigger clone, this may be a read error. J is TRBJ2-2 and V is TRBV19; D possibly matches TRBD1 or TRBD2 (5 bases each). The germline V gene has CDR1 LNHDA and CDR2 SQIVND (reference sequence). The CDR3 is 14 amino acids. Trimming cost V 7 bases and J 1 base, with 10 bases left between them. The CDR3 loop is CASKLGGNTGELFF. The DNA of the CDR3 is TGTGCCAGTAAGCTTGGGGGGAACACCGGGGAGCTGTTTTTT.

This clonotype turned up a few times. V is TRBV5-6 and J is TRBJ1-4; D is perhaps TRBD1 (5 bases). The CDR3 consists of 13 residues. Per the germline V gene, CDR1 is SGHDT and CDR2 is YYEEEE. Between the trimmed V and J ends, which lost 10 bases and 7 bases, there was a span of 17 bases. The CDR3 DNA reads as TGTGCCTTCTCGGGACCGCTTCTTGAAAAACTGTTTTTT. Translated: CAFSGPLLEKLFF.

This clonotype showed up many times. The chain carries TRBV10-2 and TRBJ2-7; 7 bases match TRBD2. Germline CDR1 and CDR2: WSHSY and SAAADI. The CDR3 is 16 amino acids. The junction had 11 bases not matched to a gene; V was cut back by 6 bases and J by 0 bases. CDR3 nucleotides: TGCGCCAGCAGGGGGGGGAAGAGCGGGACCTCCTACGAGCAGTACTTC. This translates into CASRGGKSGTSYEQYF.

This clonotype was detected once. This sequence joins TRBV14 and TRBJ1-6; the D is unclear. V was pared by 2 bases and J by 11 bases, with 10 bases between. Germline CDR1 SGHDN, CDR2 FVKESK. The CDR3 covers 13 residues. The CDR3 here is CASSQKGRTPLHF. The CDR3 coding sequence is TGTGCCAGCAGCCAAAAAGGCAGAACACCCCTCCACTTT.

The rearrangement joins TRBV10-3 to TRBJ1-2, with TRBD1 identical over 7 bases. The germline V gene encodes CDR1 ENHRY and CDR2 SYGVKD. The CDR3 covers 13 residues. J gave up 8 bases and V 6 bases, and 9 bases lay outside the gene matches. The DNA of the CDR3 is TGTGCCATCAGAGACACCGGGACAGACGGCTACACCTTC. Translating gives CAIRDTGTDGYTF.

The chain employs TRBV29-1 and TRBJ1-2; D may be TRBD1 (5 bases). The CDR3 length is 12 residues. Trimming removed 8 bases from V and 4 bases from J, with 14 bases in between. Germline lookup yields CDR1 SQVTM and CDR2 ANQGSEA. CDR3 region: CSRGGEGYGYTF. CDR3 nucleotide sequence: TGCAGCCGAGGAGGGGAGGGCTATGGCTACACCTTC. Full variable domain (remainder filled in from reference TRBV29-1 and TRBJ1-2): SAVISQKPSRDICQRGTSLTIQCQVDSQVTMMFWYRQQPGQSLTLIATANQGSEATYESGFVIDKFPISRPNLTFSTLTVSNMSPEDSSIYLCSRGGEGYGYTFGSGTRLTVV.

This clonotype was detected many times. This sequence joins TRBV7-8 and TRBJ2-7; TRBD1 matches at 8 bases. The V and J ends lost 8 bases and 5 bases, in that order; junction bases with no gene match: 8. Germline CDR1 reads SGHVS; CDR2 reads FQNEAQ. The CDR3 extends over 13 amino acids. The chain's CDR3 is CASGQGAGNEQYF. In DNA, the CDR3 is TGTGCCAGCGGGCAGGGGGCAGGAAACGAGCAGTACTTC.

This clonotype was seen ten or more times. The chain recombines TRBV11-2 with TRBJ2-5; 7 bases align to TRBD2. V shed 4 bases and J 2 bases; nucleotides not matched to a gene: 7. This CDR3 is built from 15 residues. From germline, CDR1 is SGHAT and CDR2 FQNNGV. The CDR3 region is CASSWEGRVQETQYF. DNA of the CDR3: TGTGCCAGCAGCTGGGAGGGGAGGGTACAAGAGACCCAGTACTTC.

This clonotype was seen at least ten times. The V call is TRBV7-4, the J call TRBJ1-5; 7 positions agree with TRBD1. Per the germline V gene, CDR1 is SGHVT and CDR2 is SQSDAQ. There are 16 residues in the CDR3. Germline trimming cut 5 bases from V and 4 bases from J; bases unmatched to any gene: 11. CDR3 region: CASSRPGDRANQPQHF. DNA of the CDR3: TGTGCCAGCAGCCGTCCCGGAGACAGGGCTAATCAGCCCCAGCATTTT.

This clonotype was detected ten times or more. The chain employs TRBV10-3 and TRBJ2-2; 9 nucleotides match TRBD2. Unmatched junction bases numbered 7, after V lost 0 bases and J lost 2 bases. The CDR3 is 18 residues long. Per the germline V gene, CDR1 is ENHRY and CDR2 is SYGVKD. CDR3 in amino acids: CAISESVSSGVNTGELFF. Here the CDR3 DNA reads TGTGCCATCAGTGAGTCGGTGTCTAGCGGGGTTAACACCGGGGAGCTGTTTTTT.

This clonotype was counted at least ten times. The V call is TRBV14, the J call TRBJ2-6, with 8 nucleotides matching TRBD1. This CDR3 has 18 residues. V dropped 4 bases and J dropped 0; count of bases not matched to a gene: 8. CDR1 and CDR2 (germline): SGHDN, FVKESK. CDR3 loop: CASSRPGQAFSGANVLTF. CDR3 DNA: TGTGCCAGCAGCCGTCCGGGACAGGCTTTCTCTGGGGCCAACGTCCTGACTTTC.

This clonotype has only a few counts. V is TRBV12-3 or TRBV12-4 and J is TRBJ2-5; 10 bases match TRBD1. This CDR3 has 14 amino acids. With V trimmed by 6 bases and J by 5 bases, 6 bases remained unmatched. As DNA, the CDR3 is TGTGCCAGCAGCCGACAGGGGGCTAAGGAGACCCAGTACTTC. Encoded protein: CASSRQGAKETQYF.

This clonotype was recorded at least ten times. In DNA, the CDR3 is TGTGCCAGCAGCTTAGAGGGGGGAGTAGCTTTCTTT. It encodes CASSLEGGVAFF. The chain uses TRBV7-9 and TRBJ1-1, with D perhaps TRBD1 (6 bases). Germline V lookup: CDR1 SEHNR, CDR2 FQNEAQ (reference sequence). Trimming shortened V by 1 base and J by 10 bases, and 10 bases separated the two germline ends. The CDR3 sequence is 12 residues long.